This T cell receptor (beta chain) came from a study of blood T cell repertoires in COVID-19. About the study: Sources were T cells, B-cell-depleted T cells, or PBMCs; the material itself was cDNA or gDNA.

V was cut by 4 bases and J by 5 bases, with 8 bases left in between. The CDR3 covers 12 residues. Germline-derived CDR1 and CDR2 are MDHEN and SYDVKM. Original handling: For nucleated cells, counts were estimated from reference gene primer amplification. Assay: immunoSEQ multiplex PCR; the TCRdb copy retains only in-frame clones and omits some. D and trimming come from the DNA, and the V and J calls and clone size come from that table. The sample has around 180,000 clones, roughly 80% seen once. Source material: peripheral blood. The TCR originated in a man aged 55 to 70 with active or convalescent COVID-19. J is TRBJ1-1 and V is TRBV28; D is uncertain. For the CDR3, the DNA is TGTGCCAGCAGTTGGAGTTTGACTGAAGCTTTCTTT. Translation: CASSWSLTEAFF. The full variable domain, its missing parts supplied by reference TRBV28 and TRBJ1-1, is DVKVTQSSRYLVKRTGEKVFLECVQDMDHENMFWYRQDPGLGLRLIYFSYDVKMKEKGDIPEGYSVSREKKERFSLILESASTNQTSMYLCASSWSLTEAFFGQGTRLTVV.